The source of this T cell receptor beta chain is a study of graft-versus-host responses after intestinal transplantation. The assay was immunoSEQ multiplex PCR, and TCRdb's table has in-frame clones only and misses some. The sample holds tens of thousands of clones, roughly nine tenths seen once. Study observations and caveats: Recipient-marrow GvH clones were detected, some having first appeared in ileum or blood. Peak levels of circulating GvH clones tracked with early post-transplant HvG declines.

CDR3 length: 15 amino acids. V gave up 3 bases and J gave up 3 bases, with 13 bases separating them. Concerning this clone itself: The antigen is undetermined.

The specimen was unstimulated CD8+ T cells sorted from spleen or lymph node cells, collected before intestinal transplant. The chain combines TRBV23-1 with TRBJ2-3; D may be TRBD2 (7 bases). TRBV23-1 counts as an open reading frame of uncertain function. The clonotype was recovered from a human donor who received an intestinal transplant. As DNA, the CDR3 is TGCGCCAGCAGTCACAGGGGAGGGAGAACAGATACGCAGTATTTT. Translation: CASSHRGGRTDTQYF.